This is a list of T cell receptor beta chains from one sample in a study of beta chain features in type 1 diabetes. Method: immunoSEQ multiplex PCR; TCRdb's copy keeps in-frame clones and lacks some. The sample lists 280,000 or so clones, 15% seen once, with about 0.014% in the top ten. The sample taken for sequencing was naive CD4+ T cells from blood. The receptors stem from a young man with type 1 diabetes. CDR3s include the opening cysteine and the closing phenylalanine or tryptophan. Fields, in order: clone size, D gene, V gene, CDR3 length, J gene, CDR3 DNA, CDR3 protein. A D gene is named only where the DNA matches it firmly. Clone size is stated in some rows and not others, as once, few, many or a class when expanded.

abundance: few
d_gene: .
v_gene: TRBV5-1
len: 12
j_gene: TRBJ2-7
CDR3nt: TGCGCCAGCAGCTTGGACTTCTACGAGCAGTACTTC
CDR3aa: CASSLDFYEQYF

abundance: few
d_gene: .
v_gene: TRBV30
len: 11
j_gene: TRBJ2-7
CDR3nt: TGTGCCTGGAGCTACGGGGAGCGTCCGTACTTC
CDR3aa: CAWSYGERPYF

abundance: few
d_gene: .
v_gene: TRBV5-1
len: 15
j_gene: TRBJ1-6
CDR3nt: TGCGCCAGCAGCTCAGGGTTCTCCTATAATTCACCCCTCCACTTT
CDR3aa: CASSSGFSYNSPLHF

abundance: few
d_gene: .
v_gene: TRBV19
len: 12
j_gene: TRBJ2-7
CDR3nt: TGTGCCAGTTCTCGGAGCTCCTACGAGCAGTACTTC
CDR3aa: CASSRSSYEQYF

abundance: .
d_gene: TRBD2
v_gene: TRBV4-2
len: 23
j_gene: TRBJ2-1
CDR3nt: TGTGCCAGCAGCCAAGACGGGCAGTTCAGGACTAGCGGGAGACAAGTCTCCTACAATGAGCAGTTCTTC
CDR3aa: CASSQDGQFRTSGRQVSYNEQFF

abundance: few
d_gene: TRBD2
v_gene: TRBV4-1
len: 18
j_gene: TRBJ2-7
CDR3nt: TGCGCCAGCAGCCAAGATATGCTAGCGGGCGGCCCAACCTACGAGCAGTACTTC
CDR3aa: CASSQDMLAGGPTYEQYF

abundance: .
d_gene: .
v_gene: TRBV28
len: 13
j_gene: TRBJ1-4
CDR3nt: TGTGCCAGCAGCGGAGACAGTAATGAAAAACTGTTTTTT
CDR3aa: CASSGDSNEKLFF

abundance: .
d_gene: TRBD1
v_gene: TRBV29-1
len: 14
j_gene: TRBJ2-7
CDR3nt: TGCAGCGTTGCGGGTCGACAGGGGGCCTACGAGCAGTACTTC
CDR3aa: CSVAGRQGAYEQYF

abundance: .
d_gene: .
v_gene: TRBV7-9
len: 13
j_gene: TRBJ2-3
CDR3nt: TGTGCCAGCAGCATTACGGGGGCAGATACGCAGTATTTT
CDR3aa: CASSITGADTQYF

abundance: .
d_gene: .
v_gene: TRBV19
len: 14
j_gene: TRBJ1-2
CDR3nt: TGTGCCAGTAGTCCCCGCTCGCAGGCAGGAGGCTACACCTTC
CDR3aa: CASSPRSQAGGYTF

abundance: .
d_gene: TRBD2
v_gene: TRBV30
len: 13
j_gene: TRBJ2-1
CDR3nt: TGTGCCTGGAGAAACGCGGGAGGGAATGAGCAGTTCTTC
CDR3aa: CAWRNAGGNEQFF

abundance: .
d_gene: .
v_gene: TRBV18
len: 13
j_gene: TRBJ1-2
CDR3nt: TGTGCCAGCTCACCGCGGGGGCGGAGTGGCTACACCTTC
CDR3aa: CASSPRGRSGYTF

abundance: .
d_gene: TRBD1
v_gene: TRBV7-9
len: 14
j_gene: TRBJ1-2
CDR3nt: TGTGCCAGCAGCCCCAGGACAGGGGGAAAGGGCTACACCTTC
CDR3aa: CASSPRTGGKGYTF

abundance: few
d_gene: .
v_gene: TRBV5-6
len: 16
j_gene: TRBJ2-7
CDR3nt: TGTGCCAGCAGCTTGTTTTGGGGGCGTAAACCCTACGAGCAGTACTTC
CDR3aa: CASSLFWGRKPYEQYF

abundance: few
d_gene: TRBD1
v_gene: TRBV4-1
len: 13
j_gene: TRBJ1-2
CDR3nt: TGCGCCAGCAGCTGGGGACAGGGCTATGGCTACACCTTC
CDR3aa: CASSWGQGYGYTF

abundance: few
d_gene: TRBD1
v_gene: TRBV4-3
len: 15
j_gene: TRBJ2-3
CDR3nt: TGCGCCAGCAGTCCGACGGGACAGGGGTCAGATACGCAGTATTTT
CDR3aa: CASSPTGQGSDTQYF

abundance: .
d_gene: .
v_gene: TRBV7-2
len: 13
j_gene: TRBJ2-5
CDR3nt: TGTGCCAGCAGCTTAATGAGGGAAGAGACCCAGTACTTC
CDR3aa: CASSLMREETQYF

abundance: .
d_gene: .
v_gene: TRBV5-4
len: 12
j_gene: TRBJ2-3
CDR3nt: TGTGCCAGCAGCACGGGGTTAGATACGCAGTATTTT
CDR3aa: CASSTGLDTQYF

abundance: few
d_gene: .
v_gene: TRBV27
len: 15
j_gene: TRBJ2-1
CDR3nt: TGTGCCAGCACCCGGACAGCTCTAATCCACAATGAGCAGTTCTTC
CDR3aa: CASTRTALIHNEQFF

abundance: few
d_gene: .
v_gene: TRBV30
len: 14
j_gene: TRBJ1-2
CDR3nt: TGTGCCTGGAGCGCTCTACAGGGTAACTATGGCTACACCTTC
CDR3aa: CAWSALQGNYGYTF

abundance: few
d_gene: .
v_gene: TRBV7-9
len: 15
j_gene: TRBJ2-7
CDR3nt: TGTGCCAGCAGCTTTAAAGGGGCTTCCCCCTACGAGCAGTACTTC
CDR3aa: CASSFKGASPYEQYF

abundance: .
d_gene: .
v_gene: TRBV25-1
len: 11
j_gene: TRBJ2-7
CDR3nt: TGTGCCAACACAGGTGCCTACGAGCAGTACTTC
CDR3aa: CANTGAYEQYF

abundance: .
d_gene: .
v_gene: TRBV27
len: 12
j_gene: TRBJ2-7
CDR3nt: TGTGCCAGCAGTTCTACAGCGGAACCATTCCACTTC
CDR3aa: CASSSTAEPFHF

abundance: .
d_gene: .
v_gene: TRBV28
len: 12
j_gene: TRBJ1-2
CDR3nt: TGTGCCAGCAGTTTGCCGGCGGATGGCTACACCTTC
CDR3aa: CASSLPADGYTF

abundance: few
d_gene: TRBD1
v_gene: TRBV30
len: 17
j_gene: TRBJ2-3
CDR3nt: TGTGCCTGGCGCGGCGGGGACAGGGCCACTAGCACAGATACGCAGTATTTT
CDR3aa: CAWRGGDRATSTDTQYF

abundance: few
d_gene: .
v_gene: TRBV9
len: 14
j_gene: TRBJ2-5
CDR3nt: TGTGCCAGCAGCGTAGAAGGGGCTGGAAAGACCCAGTACTTC
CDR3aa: CASSVEGAGKTQYF

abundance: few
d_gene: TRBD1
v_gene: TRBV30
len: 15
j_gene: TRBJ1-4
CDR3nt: TGTGCCTGGAGTAAAAGCCCGACAGGGTGGGAAAAACTGTTTTTT
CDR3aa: CAWSKSPTGWEKLFF

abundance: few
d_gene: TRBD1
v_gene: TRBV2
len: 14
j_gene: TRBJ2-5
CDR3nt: TGTGCCAGCAAATATGGGACAGGGTATGAGACCCAGTACTTC
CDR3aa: CASKYGTGYETQYF

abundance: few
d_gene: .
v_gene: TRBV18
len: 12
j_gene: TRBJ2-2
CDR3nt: TGTGCCAGCTCAACAGGTACCGGGGAGCTGTTTTTT
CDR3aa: CASSTGTGELFF

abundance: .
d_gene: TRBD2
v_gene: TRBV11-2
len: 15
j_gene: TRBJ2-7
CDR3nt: TGTGCCAGCAGCTTAGAACTAGCGGGATCTTACGAGCAGTACTTC
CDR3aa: CASSLELAGSYEQYF

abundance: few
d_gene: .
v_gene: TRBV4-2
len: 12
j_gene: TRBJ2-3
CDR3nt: TGTGCCAGCAGCCAAGATCTAGATACGCAGTATTTT
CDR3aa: CASSQDLDTQYF

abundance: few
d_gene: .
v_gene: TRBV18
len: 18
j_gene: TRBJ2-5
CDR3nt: TGTGCCAGCTCACGAAACAGGGCCCCCAGCGGAGACCAAGAGACCCAGTACTTC
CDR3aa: CASSRNRAPSGDQETQYF

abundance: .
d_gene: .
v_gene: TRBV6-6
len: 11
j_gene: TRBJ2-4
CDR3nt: TGTGCCAGCAGTGAACTGCACATTCAGTACTTC
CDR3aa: CASSELHIQYF

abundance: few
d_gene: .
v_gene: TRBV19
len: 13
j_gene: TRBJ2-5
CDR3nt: TGTGCCAGTAACGACGACAGCCAAGAGACCCAGTACTTC
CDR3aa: CASNDDSQETQYF

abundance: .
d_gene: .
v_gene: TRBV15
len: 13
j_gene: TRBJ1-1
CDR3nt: TGTGCCACCAGCCCACGTTCAGACACTGAAGCTTTCTTT
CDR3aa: CATSPRSDTEAFF

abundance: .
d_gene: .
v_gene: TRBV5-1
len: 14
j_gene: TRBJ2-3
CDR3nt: TGCGCCAGCAGCCCCGGGACTGGCACAGATACGCAGTATTTT
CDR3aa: CASSPGTGTDTQYF

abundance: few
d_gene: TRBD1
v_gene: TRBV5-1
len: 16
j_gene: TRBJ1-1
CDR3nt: TGCGCCAGCAGCTTTGGACAGGGGGCAGGTGGCACTGAAGCTTTCTTT
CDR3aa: CASSFGQGAGGTEAFF

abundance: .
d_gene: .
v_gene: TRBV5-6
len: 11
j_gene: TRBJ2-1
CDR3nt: TGTGCCAGCAGCCAGCCAGGGGAGCAGTTCTTC
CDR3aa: CASSQPGEQFF

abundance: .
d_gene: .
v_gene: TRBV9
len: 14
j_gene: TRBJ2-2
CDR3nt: TGTGCCAGCACCACGGGACTGCGCACCGGGGAGCTGTTTTTT
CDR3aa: CASTTGLRTGELFF

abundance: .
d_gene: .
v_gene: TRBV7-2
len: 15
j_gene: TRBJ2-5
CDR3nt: TGTGCCAGCAGCTTAGAATCAGGGCCCCAAGAGACCCAGTACTTC
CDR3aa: CASSLESGPQETQYF

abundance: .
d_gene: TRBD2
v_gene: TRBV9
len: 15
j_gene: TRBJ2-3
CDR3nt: TGTGCCAGCAGCGTAACTAGCGGCCAAACAGATACGCAGTATTTT
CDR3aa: CASSVTSGQTDTQYF

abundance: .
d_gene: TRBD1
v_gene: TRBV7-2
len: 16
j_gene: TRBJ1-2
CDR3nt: TGTGCCAGCAGCCCCCATACGACAGGGCCAAGGGGTGGCTACACCTTC
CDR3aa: CASSPHTTGPRGGYTF

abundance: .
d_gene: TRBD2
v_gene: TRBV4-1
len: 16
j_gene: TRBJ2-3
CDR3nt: TGCGCCAGCAGCCAGCCCTTAGCGGGAAGGACAGATACGCAGTATTTT
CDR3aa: CASSQPLAGRTDTQYF

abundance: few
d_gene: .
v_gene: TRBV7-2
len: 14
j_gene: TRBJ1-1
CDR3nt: TGTGCCAGCAGCTTATCAGTTATGAACACTGAAGCTTTCTTT
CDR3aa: CASSLSVMNTEAFF

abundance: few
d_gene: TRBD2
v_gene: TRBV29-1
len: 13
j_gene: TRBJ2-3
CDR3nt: TGCAGCGTTGGGGCCCTAGCGGCAGATACGCAGTATTTT
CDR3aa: CSVGALAADTQYF

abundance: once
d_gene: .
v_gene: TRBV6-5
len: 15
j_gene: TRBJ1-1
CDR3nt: TGTGCCAGCAGTTACTGGGCCGGCCGGAACACTGAAGCTTTCTTT
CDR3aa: CASSYWAGRNTEAFF

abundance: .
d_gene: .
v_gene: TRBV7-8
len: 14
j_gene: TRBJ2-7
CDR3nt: TGTGCCAGCAGCTTAGAGGGGCCCCCAAGGGAGCAGTACTTC
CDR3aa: CASSLEGPPREQYF

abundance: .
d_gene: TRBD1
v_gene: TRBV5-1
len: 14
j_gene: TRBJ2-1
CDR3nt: TGCGCCAGCAGCGCGGGACAGGGATTCAGTGAGCAGTTCTTC
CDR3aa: CASSAGQGFSEQFF

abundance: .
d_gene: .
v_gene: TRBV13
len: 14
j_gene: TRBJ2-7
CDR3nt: TGTGCCAGCAGCATGACTAGGGACTCCTACGAGCAGTACTTC
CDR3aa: CASSMTRDSYEQYF

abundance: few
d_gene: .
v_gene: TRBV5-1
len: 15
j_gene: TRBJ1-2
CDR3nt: TGCGCCAGCAGCTTGGCCGATAACAGGGACTATGGCTACACCTTC
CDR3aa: CASSLADNRDYGYTF

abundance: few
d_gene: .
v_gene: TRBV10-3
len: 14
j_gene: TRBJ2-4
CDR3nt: TGTGCCATCAGTGAGGTGTCACAGAAAAACATTCAGTACTTC
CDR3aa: CAISEVSQKNIQYF

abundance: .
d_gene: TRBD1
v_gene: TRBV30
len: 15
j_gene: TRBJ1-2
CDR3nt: TGTGCCTGGAGTGTTCAGACAGGGGCTAACTATGGCTACACCTTC
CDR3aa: CAWSVQTGANYGYTF

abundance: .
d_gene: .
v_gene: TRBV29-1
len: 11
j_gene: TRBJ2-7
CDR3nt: TGCAGCGGTCTACAGGCCTACGAGCAGTACTTC
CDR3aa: CSGLQAYEQYF